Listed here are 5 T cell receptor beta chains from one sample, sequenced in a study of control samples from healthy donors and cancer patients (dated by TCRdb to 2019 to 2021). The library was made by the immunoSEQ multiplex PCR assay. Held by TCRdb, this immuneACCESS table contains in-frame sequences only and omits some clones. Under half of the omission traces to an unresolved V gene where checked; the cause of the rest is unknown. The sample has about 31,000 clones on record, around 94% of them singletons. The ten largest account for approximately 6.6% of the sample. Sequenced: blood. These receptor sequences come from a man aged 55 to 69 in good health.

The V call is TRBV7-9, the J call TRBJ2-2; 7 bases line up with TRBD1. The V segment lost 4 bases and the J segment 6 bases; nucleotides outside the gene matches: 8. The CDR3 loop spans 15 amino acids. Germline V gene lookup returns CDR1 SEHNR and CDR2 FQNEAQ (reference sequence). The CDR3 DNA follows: TGTGCCAGCAGCTCCGGACAGGCCGGTCCCGGGGAGCTGTTTTTT. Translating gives CASSSGQAGPGELFF.

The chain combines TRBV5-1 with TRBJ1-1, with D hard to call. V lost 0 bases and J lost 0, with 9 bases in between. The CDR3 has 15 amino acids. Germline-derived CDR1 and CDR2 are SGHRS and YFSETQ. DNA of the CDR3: TGCGCCAGCAGCTTGGCCGGAAGCATGAACACTGAAGCTTTCTTT. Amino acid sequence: CASSLAGSMNTEAFF. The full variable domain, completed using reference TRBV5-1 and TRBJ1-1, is KAGVTQTPRYLIKTRGQQVTLSCSPISGHRSVSWYQQTPGQGLQFLFEYFSETQRNKGNFPGRFSGRQFSNSRSEMNVSTLELGDSALYLCASSLAGSMNTEAFFGQGTRLTVV.

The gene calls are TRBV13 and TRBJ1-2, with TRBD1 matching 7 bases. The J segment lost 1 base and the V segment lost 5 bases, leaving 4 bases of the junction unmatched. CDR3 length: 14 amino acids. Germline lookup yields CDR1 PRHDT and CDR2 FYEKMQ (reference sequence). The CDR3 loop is CASSPGQFNYGYTF. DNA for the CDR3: TGTGCCAGCAGCCCGGGACAGTTTAACTATGGCTACACCTTC.

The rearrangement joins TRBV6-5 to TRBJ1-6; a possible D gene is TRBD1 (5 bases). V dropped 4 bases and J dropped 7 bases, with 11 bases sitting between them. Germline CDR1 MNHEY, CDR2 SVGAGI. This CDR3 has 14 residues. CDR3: CASSSGRFNSPLHF. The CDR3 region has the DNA TGTGCCAGCAGTTCGGGACGGTTCAATTCACCCCTCCACTTT.

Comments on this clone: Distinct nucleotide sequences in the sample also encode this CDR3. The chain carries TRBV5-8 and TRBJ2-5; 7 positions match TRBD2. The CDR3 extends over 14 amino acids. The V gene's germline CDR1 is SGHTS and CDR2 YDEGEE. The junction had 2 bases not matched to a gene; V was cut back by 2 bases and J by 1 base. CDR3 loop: CASSFWGGQETQYF. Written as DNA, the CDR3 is TGTGCCAGCAGCTTCTGGGGGGGCCAAGAGACCCAGTACTTC.